This is a list of T cell receptor beta chains from one sample in a study of T cells in Graves' hyperthyroidism and ophthalmopathy. TCRdb re-derived calls from the multiplex PCR reads in MiXCR, one entry per CDR3 protein. Here the sample spans approximately 370,000 distinct CDR3 sequences, 17% being singletons. Sequencing was done on a sample of blood. These receptors were collected from a woman aged 25 to 39 with Graves' hyperthyroidism that later progressed to Graves' ophthalmopathy. Both conserved end residues are part of each CDR3. The D gene is left open where the match is weak. Size values are once, few and many counts, or a class for expanded clones, and some rows have none.

clone size: many; J gene: TRBJ2-1; D gene: TRBD2; V gene: TRBV11-3; CDR3 protein: CASSATSGRAVGGEQFF; CDR3 DNA: TGTGCCAGCAGCGCGACTAGCGGGAGGGCGGTGGGTGGTGAGCAGTTCTTC
clone size: many; J gene: TRBJ2-3; D gene: TRBD2; V gene: TRBV29-1; CDR3 protein: CSVLGGGLYTQYF; CDR3 DNA: TGCAGCGTTCTAGGCGGGGGGTTGTATACGCAGTATTTT
clone size: -; J gene: TRBJ2-3; D gene: TRBD2; V gene: TRBV11-2; CDR3 protein: CASSRRIGAGDVADTQYF; CDR3 DNA: TGCGCCAGCAGCCGGAGGATTGGAGCGGGAGATGTTGCAGATACGCAGTATTTT
clone size: -; J gene: TRBJ1-1; D gene: -; V gene: TRBV30; CDR3 protein: CAWSVQGGGAAAFF; CDR3 DNA: TGTGCCTGGAGTGTACAGGGAGGGGGAGCAGCGGCTTTCTTT
clone size: few; J gene: TRBJ2-5; D gene: TRBD2; V gene: TRBV6-5; CDR3 protein: CASSYTGGVQETQYF; CDR3 DNA: TGTGCCAGCAGTTATACGGGAGGAGTCCAAGAGACCCAGTACTTC
clone size: -; J gene: TRBJ2-3; D gene: -; V gene: TRBV11-1; CDR3 protein: CASSQDPQAADTQYF; CDR3 DNA: TGTGCCAGCAGCCAAGATCCCCAGGCGGCGGATACGCAGTATTTT
clone size: few; J gene: TRBJ2-4; D gene: TRBD1; V gene: TRBV7-9; CDR3 protein: CASSFWTGIKAKNIQYF; CDR3 DNA: TGTGCCAGCAGCTTCTGGACAGGGATAAAAGCCAAAAACATTCAGTACTTC
clone size: many; J gene: TRBJ1-1; D gene: -; V gene: TRBV5-5; CDR3 protein: CASSPNPQNTEAFF; CDR3 DNA: TGTGCCAGCAGCCCTAACCCACAGAACACTGAAGCTTTCTTT
clone size: -; J gene: TRBJ2-6; D gene: -; V gene: TRBV7-9; CDR3 protein: CASSLGVGRRSSGANVLTF; CDR3 DNA: TGTGCCAGTAGCTTAGGGGTCGGCAGAAGATCCTCTGGGGCCAACGTCCTGACTTTC
clone size: few; J gene: TRBJ1-2; D gene: TRBD1; V gene: TRBV6-1; CDR3 protein: CASSDGTEIYGYTF; CDR3 DNA: TGTGCCAGCAGTGACGGGACAGAAATCTATGGCTACACCTTC
clone size: many; J gene: TRBJ2-5; D gene: TRBD2; V gene: TRBV7-2; CDR3 protein: CASSLTSGGFQETQYF; CDR3 DNA: TGTGCCAGCAGCTTAACTTCGGGGGGTTTCCAAGAGACCCAGTACTTC
clone size: -; J gene: TRBJ1-5; D gene: -; V gene: TRBV19; CDR3 protein: CASSIFTSVSPQHF; CDR3 DNA: TGTGCCAGTAGTATCTTCACAAGTGTCTCGCCCCAGCATTTT
clone size: many; J gene: TRBJ1-4; D gene: -; V gene: TRBV7-9; CDR3 protein: CASSPVASEKLFF; CDR3 DNA: TGTGCCAGCAGCCCAGTGGCCAGTGAAAAACTGTTTTTT
clone size: -; J gene: TRBJ2-5; D gene: TRBD1; V gene: TRBV9; CDR3 protein: CASSATGGQETQYF; CDR3 DNA: TGTGCCAGCAGCGCCACAGGGGGCCAAGAGACCCAGTACTTC
clone size: -; J gene: TRBJ2-1; D gene: TRBD2; V gene: TRBV30; CDR3 protein: CACSGGSYNEQFF; CDR3 DNA: TGTGCCTGTTCGGGGGGTTCCTACAATGAGCAGTTCTTC
clone size: -; J gene: TRBJ2-7; D gene: TRBD1; V gene: TRBV6-1; CDR3 protein: CASRETGRYEQYF; CDR3 DNA: TGTGCCAGCAGAGAGACAGGGCGCTACGAGCAGTACTTC
clone size: many; J gene: TRBJ1-2; D gene: TRBD1; V gene: TRBV12-3/TRBV12-4; CDR3 protein: CASSSAYTGAYGYTF; CDR3 DNA: TGTGCCAGCAGTTCAGCCTACACAGGGGCCTATGGCTACACCTTC
clone size: -; J gene: TRBJ2-2; D gene: -; V gene: TRBV20-1; CDR3 protein: CSARANTGELFF; CDR3 DNA: TGCAGTGCTAGAGCTAACACCGGGGAGCTGTTTTTT
clone size: many; J gene: TRBJ2-1; D gene: -; V gene: TRBV15; CDR3 protein: CATSVPGSYNEQFF; CDR3 DNA: TGTGCCACCAGCGTCCCAGGCTCCTACAATGAGCAGTTCTTC
clone size: -; J gene: TRBJ2-2; D gene: TRBD2; V gene: TRBV19; CDR3 protein: CASSKGLAGATGELFF; CDR3 DNA: TGTGCCAGTAGTAAAGGACTAGCGGGGGCCACCGGGGAGCTGTTTTTT
clone size: -; J gene: TRBJ1-1; D gene: -; V gene: TRBV5-1; CDR3 protein: CASSLAMGLTEAFF; CDR3 DNA: TGTGCCAGCAGCTTGGCTATGGGGCTTACTGAAGCTTTCTTT
clone size: -; J gene: TRBJ1-5; D gene: TRBD1; V gene: TRBV4-3; CDR3 protein: CASSQDPGQGNQPQHF; CDR3 DNA: TGCGCCAGCAGCCAAGACCCCGGACAGGGCAATCAGCCCCAGCATTTT
clone size: -; J gene: TRBJ2-5; D gene: -; V gene: TRBV18; CDR3 protein: CASSLESYQETQYF; CDR3 DNA: TGTGCCAGCTCACTCGAATCGTACCAAGAGACCCAGTACTTC
clone size: many; J gene: TRBJ2-3; D gene: TRBD1; V gene: TRBV11-1; CDR3 protein: CASSRDRADTQYF; CDR3 DNA: TGTGCCAGCAGTCGGGACAGGGCAGATACGCAGTATTTT
clone size: -; J gene: TRBJ1-2; D gene: TRBD1; V gene: TRBV7-9; CDR3 protein: CASSLNQGANGYTF; CDR3 DNA: TGTGCCAGCAGCTTAAATCAGGGGGCTAATGGCTACACCTTC
clone size: many; J gene: TRBJ1-2; D gene: -; V gene: TRBV28; CDR3 protein: CASSYPGGYTF; CDR3 DNA: TGTGCCAGCAGTTATCCAGGGGGCTACACCTTC
clone size: many; J gene: TRBJ1-2; D gene: -; V gene: TRBV28; CDR3 protein: CASSLPGETFYGYTF; CDR3 DNA: TGTGCCAGCAGTTTACCAGGGGAGACCTTCTATGGCTACACCTTC
clone size: many; J gene: TRBJ2-7; D gene: -; V gene: TRBV3-1; CDR3 protein: CASSQVPRSSYEQYF; CDR3 DNA: TGTGCCAGCAGCCAAGTGCCCCGGAGCTCCTACGAGCAGTACTTC
clone size: many; J gene: TRBJ2-7; D gene: TRBD1; V gene: TRBV27; CDR3 protein: CASSLSGTGWAYEQYF; CDR3 DNA: TGTGCCAGCAGTTTATCGGGGACAGGGTGGGCCTACGAGCAGTACTTC
clone size: many; J gene: TRBJ2-1; D gene: -; V gene: TRBV12-3/TRBV12-4; CDR3 protein: CASSLILRTKRDKQFF; CDR3 DNA: TGTGCCAGCAGTTTGATCCTTCGGACCAAGAGGGATAAGCAGTTCTTC
clone size: -; J gene: TRBJ2-2; D gene: -; V gene: TRBV20-1; CDR3 protein: CSAREQLNTGELFF; CDR3 DNA: TGCAGTGCTAGAGAACAGCTGAACACCGGGGAGCTGTTTTTT
clone size: many; J gene: TRBJ1-4; D gene: -; V gene: TRBV27; CDR3 protein: CASSLGGFRLDEKLFF; CDR3 DNA: TGTGCCAGCAGTTTAGGGGGCTTCCGGCTCGACGAAAAACTGTTTTTT
clone size: many; J gene: TRBJ2-7; D gene: -; V gene: TRBV20-1; CDR3 protein: CSARDRPDPYEQYF; CDR3 DNA: TGCAGTGCTAGAGACAGACCAGACCCCTACGAGCAGTACTTC
clone size: -; J gene: TRBJ2-1; D gene: -; V gene: TRBV28; CDR3 protein: CASSHLIGGSYNEQFF; CDR3 DNA: TGTGCCAGCAGCCATCTGATAGGGGGCTCCTACAATGAGCAGTTCTTC
clone size: few; J gene: TRBJ2-1; D gene: TRBD2; V gene: TRBV6-1; CDR3 protein: CASSYFGGRALNEQFF; CDR3 DNA: TGTGCCAGCAGTTATTTTGGCGGGAGGGCCCTAAATGAGCAGTTCTTC
clone size: many; J gene: TRBJ2-2; D gene: TRBD2; V gene: TRBV27; CDR3 protein: CASSQTSGGAGELFF; CDR3 DNA: TGTGCCAGCAGTCAGACTAGCGGGGGGGCCGGGGAGCTGTTTTTT
clone size: many; J gene: TRBJ2-2; D gene: TRBD2; V gene: TRBV20-1; CDR3 protein: CSARAGTSGELFF; CDR3 DNA: TGCAGTGCTAGAGCCGGGACTAGCGGGGAGCTGTTTTTT
clone size: -; J gene: TRBJ2-2; D gene: -; V gene: TRBV2; CDR3 protein: CASSGQALNTGELFF; CDR3 DNA: TGTGCCAGCAGTGGACAGGCCCTAAACACCGGGGAGCTGTTTTTT
clone size: many; J gene: TRBJ1-5; D gene: -; V gene: TRBV19; CDR3 protein: CASSSYGLRVGLGNQPQHF; CDR3 DNA: TGTGCCAGTAGCTCCTATGGCCTAAGGGTGGGTTTGGGCAATCAGCCCCAGCATTTT
clone size: many; J gene: TRBJ1-1; D gene: -; V gene: TRBV5-1; CDR3 protein: CASSLGQGAFF; CDR3 DNA: TGTGCCAGCAGTTTAGGCCAGGGTGCGTTCTTC
clone size: many; J gene: TRBJ1-4; D gene: TRBD1; V gene: TRBV27; CDR3 protein: CASRASGTGVEKLFF; CDR3 DNA: TGTGCCAGCAGGGCGTCCGGGACAGGGGTCGAAAAACTGTTTTTT
clone size: many; J gene: TRBJ2-3; D gene: -; V gene: TRBV2; CDR3 protein: CASRRSRGYADTQYF; CDR3 DNA: TGTGCCAGCAGACGTTCCAGGGGTTACGCAGATACGCAGTATTTT
clone size: few; J gene: TRBJ1-5; D gene: TRBD1; V gene: TRBV20-1; CDR3 protein: CSAETGGQPQHF; CDR3 DNA: TGCAGTGCCGAGACAGGGGGTCAGCCCCAGCATTTT